This T cell receptor beta chain was observed in a study of cytomegalovirus exposure and HLA in healthy donors. Looking at the study overall: Genetic ancestry analysis placed over 75% of the 350 to 500 donors that were genotyped in the Caucasian-associated cluster. Study-level points and caveats: Association with HLA alleles at 0.05 false discovery rate was found for 15,000 or so TCR beta sequences in a later analysis. Later analysis found that TCR beta chains associated with HLA were more clonally expanded than other, equally common chains.

The CDR3 has 14 amino acids. The junction had 6 bases not matched to a gene; V was cut back by 3 bases and J by 8 bases. Germline V lookup: CDR1 KGHSH, CDR2 LQKENI. Amplification used 60 Vbeta primers and 13 Jbeta primers. Repertoires were generated with immunoSEQ multiplex PCR, while TCRdb's copy carries only in-frame clones and drops some. There are fewer than 130,000 clones in the sample; about 59% occur only once, and less than 4.5% lies in the top ten. For this clone: Its cognate antigen is unknown.

The sequence came from a man in his thirties or forties in good health and CMV-seropositive. The V call is TRBV18, the J call TRBJ1-2; 10 bases agree with TRBD1. Source material: PBMCs. The CDR3, as DNA: TGTGCCAGCTCACCTGGACAGGGGGGGACCGGCTACACCTTC. It is translated as CASSPGQGGTGYTF.